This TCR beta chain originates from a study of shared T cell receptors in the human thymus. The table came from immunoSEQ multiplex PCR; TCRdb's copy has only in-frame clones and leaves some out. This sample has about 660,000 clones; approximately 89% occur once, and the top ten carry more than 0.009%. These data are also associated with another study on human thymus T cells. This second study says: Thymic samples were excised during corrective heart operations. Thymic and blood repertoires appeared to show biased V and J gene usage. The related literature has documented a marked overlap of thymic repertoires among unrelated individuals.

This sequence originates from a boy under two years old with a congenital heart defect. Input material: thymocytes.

The CDR3, as DNA: TGTGCCAGCAGTGCCGTATACCAAGAGACCCAGTACTTC. This sequence encodes CASSAVYQETQYF. The rearrangement links TRBV25-1 to TRBJ2-5; D remains ambiguous. The CDR3 is 13 residues long. V was cut by 4 bases and J by 0 bases, with 6 bases left in between. Germline CDR1 is MGHDK and CDR2 is SYGVNS.